This T cell receptor (beta chain) was identified during a study of T cells in Graves' hyperthyroidism and ophthalmopathy. Regarding the study as a whole: Blood shared most expanded thyroid clonotypes above 0.001.

The V gene's germline CDR1 is SGHVS and CDR2 FQNEAQ. The V and J ends lost 5 bases and 5 bases respectively, with 13 bases between them. This CDR3 region has 13 residues. TCR beta CDR3 region amplification was performed from RNA transcripts. During a first-round RT-PCR of the TCR CDR3, the HTBI primer set was used. TCRdb redid the calling of the multiplex PCR reads with MiXCR, one entry per CDR3 protein. The sample has about 760,000 distinct CDR3 sequences, 35% seen once; the top ten hold 30% to 40%. Only one count was recorded for this clonotype. Its antigen is unidentified. This could be a read error, since a much larger clone is one nucleotide away.

V gene TRBV7-8 combines with J gene TRBJ2-7, with D possibly being TRBD1 (6 bases). The sequencing input was blood. The TCR sequence derives from a woman between 40 and 50 years old with Graves' hyperthyroidism. The CDR3 reads CASSVGHRNEQYF. CDR3 coding DNA: TGTGCCAGCAGCGTGGGACATAGGAACGAGCAGTACTTC.